The rows below give T cell receptor beta chains drawn from one sample of a study of T cell repertoires in cytomegalovirus infection. Each CDR3 protein gets one entry after TCRdb re-called the reads with MiXCR. The table has about 830,000 distinct CDR3 sequences, 30% to 35% seen once. The antigens of these receptors remain unknown. Material: cultured CD8+ T cells from PBMCs, obtained from culture after CMV antigen stimulation. All receptors derive from a human donor in good health (CMV status not recorded). Some clones in this sample may be carry-over from other donors' samples. Each CDR3 is given with its conserved first and last residue. The D gene is left open where the match is weak. A clone size is listed for some rows: how often the clone was seen (once, few, many), or a class if it is expanded.

length	size	V	J	D	DNA	CDR3
14	-	TRBV20-1	TRBJ2-7	TRBD2	TGCAGTGCCTACGGACTAGCGGGGGCGGGCGAGCAGTACTTC	CSAYGLAGAGEQYF
18	few	TRBV23-1	TRBJ1-1	TRBD1	TGCGCCAGCAGTCAAGCGGGGGACAGGGGGCGCGAGGGGACTGAAGCTTTCTTT	CASSQAGDRGREGTEAFF
15	few	TRBV28	TRBJ2-1	-	TGTGCCAGCAGTTTCTGGGCCCACAGTTACAATGAGCAGTTCTTC	CASSFWAHSYNEQFF
14	-	TRBV7-9	TRBJ1-6	-	TGTGCCAGCAGGACCGGGACCACAAATTCACCCCTCCACTTT	CASRTGTTNSPLHF
14	few	TRBV18	TRBJ2-7	-	TGTGCCAGCTCACCCCAAGACCGGACCTACGAGCAGTACTTC	CASSPQDRTYEQYF
15	-	TRBV7-9	TRBJ1-1	-	TGTGCCTCCATTCAGAAGTCCCTAATGAACACTGAAGCTTTCTTT	CASIQKSLMNTEAFF
13	-	TRBV27	TRBJ1-1	-	TGTGCCAGCAGTTTTTCCGGCAGCCATGAAGCTTTCTTT	CASSFSGSHEAFF
16	few	TRBV7-4	TRBJ1-4	-	TGTGCCAGCAGCTCCCCACGAGGGGCGGATAATGAAAAACTGTTTTTT	CASSSPRGADNEKLFF
13	-	TRBV4-1	TRBJ2-1	-	TGCGCCAGCAGCCAGGCCTACTACAATGAGCAGTTCTTC	CASSQAYYNEQFF
11	many	TRBV6-1	TRBJ2-7	-	TGTGCCAGCAGAGACTCCTACGAGCAGTACTTC	CASRDSYEQYF
14	-	TRBV19	TRBJ1-2	-	TGTGCCAGTAGTCTCCTTGGGGGTCCGCATGGCTACACCTTC	CASSLLGGPHGYTF
16	-	TRBV27	TRBJ2-5	TRBD2	TGTGCCAGCAGTCCCTTAGGGACTAGCGGGGGTGGGACCCAGTACTTC	CASSPLGTSGGGTQYF
16	many	TRBV7-2	TRBJ2-7	TRBD1	TGTGCCAGCAGCTTCTCACAGGGGGTGCTCTCCTACGAGCAGTACTTC	CASSFSQGVLSYEQYF
16	-	TRBV24-1	TRBJ2-5	-	TGTGCCACCAGTGAGTGGAGTCCGGGGGTAGGTGAGACCCAGTACTTC	CATSEWSPGVGETQYF
15	-	TRBV6-1	TRBJ1-5	-	TGTGCCAGCACACCCCGGGGGGTTGATAATCAGCCCCAGCATTTT	CASTPRGVDNQPQHF
14	-	TRBV7-9	TRBJ2-1	TRBD1	TGTGCCAGCAGCACCCGGGACAGTTCTACCGAGCAGTTCTTC	CASSTRDSSTEQFF
15	few	TRBV6-5	TRBJ2-1	TRBD2	TGTGCCAGCAGTTACGATCAGGGAGGGTACAATGAGCAGTTCTTC	CASSYDQGGYNEQFF
12	many	TRBV7-2	TRBJ2-2	-	TGTGCCAGCATCCCGGACACCGGGGAGCTGTTTTTT	CASIPDTGELFF
15	once	TRBV3-1	TRBJ1-1	TRBD1	TGTGCCAGCAGCCTAAGTCTGACAGGGGGCCCTGAAGCTTTCTTT	CASSLSLTGGPEAFF
17	few	TRBV7-9	TRBJ2-2	-	TGTGCCAGCACCTCGCTACGGGAACGAGCGAACACCGGGGAGCTGTTTTTT	CASTSLRERANTGELFF
12	few	TRBV15	TRBJ2-4	-	TGTGCCACCACCGGAGCCAAAAACATTCAGTACTTC	CATTGAKNIQYF
16	-	TRBV14	TRBJ2-1	TRBD1	TGTGCCAGCAGCCAAAAAGGGACAGGGTCCTACAATGAGCAGTTCTTC	CASSQKGTGSYNEQFF
16	many	TRBV7-6	TRBJ2-1	-	TGTGCCAGCAGCTTAGGTGAGACAGGAATTTACAATGAGCAGTTCTTC	CASSLGETGIYNEQFF
14	-	TRBV28	TRBJ2-3	-	TGTGTCAGCAGACGGACTTCCAGCACAGATACGCAGTATTTT	CVSRRTSSTDTQYF
13	once	TRBV19	TRBJ1-2	-	TGTGCCAGTAGTATTTCCGCAGAATTCGGCTACACCTTC	CASSISAEFGYTF
14	-	TRBV27	TRBJ2-5	-	TGTGCCAGCAGTTCACACAGAGCACAAGAGACCCAGTACTTC	CASSSHRAQETQYF
13	-	TRBV6-2/TRBV6-3	TRBJ2-2	-	TGTGCCAGCTATTTAGCGAACACCGGGGAGCTGTTTTTT	CASYLANTGELFF
15	few	TRBV5-4	TRBJ2-7	-	TGTGCCAGCAGCTTGTCCCTTAGCGGATCCTACGAGCAGTACTTC	CASSLSLSGSYEQYF
15	-	TRBV2	TRBJ2-1	-	TGTGCCAGCAGTGCGTCGGCGGGCCCGGGCAATGAGCAGTTCTTC	CASSASAGPGNEQFF
15	few	TRBV27	TRBJ1-1	-	TGTGCCAGCAGGCCCCTCGGGAGACAAAACACTGAAGCTTTCTTT	CASRPLGRQNTEAFF
15	-	TRBV4-1	TRBJ2-2	-	TGTGCCAGCAGCCAAGTTGAGGCGAGCACCGGGGAGCTGTTTTTT	CASSQVEASTGELFF
18	once	TRBV7-8	TRBJ2-1	TRBD1	TGTGCCAGCAGCCCTAATCGTGGGGCACAGGGGGGTTACAATGAGCAGTTCTTC	CASSPNRGAQGGYNEQFF
17	few	TRBV7-6	TRBJ1-1	TRBD1	TGTGCCAGCAGCTTTAGGACAGGGGCGAGATTGAACACTGAAGCTTTCTTT	CASSFRTGARLNTEAFF